This TCR beta chain originates from a study of vaccination effects on CD4 cells after COVID-19. Study as a whole: Each participant was administered two doses of either the BNT162b2 or the mRNA-1273 vaccine.

Generated by immunoSEQ multiplex PCR, the TCRdb table keeps only in-frame clones and is missing some. The sample carries tens of thousands of clones, roughly two thirds recorded once. With regard to this clone: As yet, its antigen is unknown.

The V gene's germline CDR1 is ENHRY and CDR2 SYGVKD. The V end lost 2 bases, the J end lost 10 bases, and 17 bases lay between the germline ends. The CDR3 has 14 amino acids. Using viral peptide pools, the ViraFEST assay grew out antigen-specific CD4+ T cells prior to sequencing. Culturing for about 10 days preceded CD4+ T cell isolation. Half-medium replacement with IL-2 medium occurred on days 3 and 7. Here the sequenced sample was CD4+ T cells from PBMCs cultured with HCoV-229E spike peptides, taken before COVID-19 vaccination. The sequence derives from a human donor who received a COVID-19 vaccine. V usage is TRBV10-3 and J usage is TRBJ1-2, with D perhaps matching TRBD1 (6 bases). The CDR3 is CAISEPSEGGPYTF. The CDR3, as DNA: TGTGCCATCAGTGAGCCCTCCGAGGGGGGTCCCTACACCTTC.